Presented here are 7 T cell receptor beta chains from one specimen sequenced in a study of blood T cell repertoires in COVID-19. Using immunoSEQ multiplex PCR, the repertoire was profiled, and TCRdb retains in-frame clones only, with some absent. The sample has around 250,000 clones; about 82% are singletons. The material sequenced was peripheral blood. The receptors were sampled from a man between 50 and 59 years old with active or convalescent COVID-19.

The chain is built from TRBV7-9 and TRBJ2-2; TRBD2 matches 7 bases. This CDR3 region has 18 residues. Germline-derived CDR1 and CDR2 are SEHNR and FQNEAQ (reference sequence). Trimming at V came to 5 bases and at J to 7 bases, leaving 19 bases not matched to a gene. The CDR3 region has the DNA TGTGCCAGCAGCCCACCCCCGCGAGGCGGGAGTAGGGTCGGGGAGCTGTTTTTT. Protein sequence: CASSPPPRGGSRVGELFF.

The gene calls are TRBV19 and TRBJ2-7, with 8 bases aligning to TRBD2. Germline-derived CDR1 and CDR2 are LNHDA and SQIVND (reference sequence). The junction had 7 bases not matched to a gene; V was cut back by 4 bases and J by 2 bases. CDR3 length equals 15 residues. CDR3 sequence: CASSTSGSGAYEQYF. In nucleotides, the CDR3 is TGTGCCAGTAGTACCTCGGGTAGCGGGGCCTACGAGCAGTACTTC.

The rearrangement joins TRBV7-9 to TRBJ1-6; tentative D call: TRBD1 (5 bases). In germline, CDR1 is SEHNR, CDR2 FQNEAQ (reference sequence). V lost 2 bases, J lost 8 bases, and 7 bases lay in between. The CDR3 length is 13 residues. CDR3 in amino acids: CASSLQGDSPLHF. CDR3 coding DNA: TGTGCCAGCAGCTTACAGGGTGATTCACCCCTCCACTTT. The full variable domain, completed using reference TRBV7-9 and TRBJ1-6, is DTGVSQNPRHKITKRGQNVTFRCDPISEHNRLYWYRQTLGQGPEFLTYFQNEAQLEKSRLLSDRFSAERPKGSFSTLEIQRTEQGDSAMYLCASSLQGDSPLHFGNGTRLTVT.

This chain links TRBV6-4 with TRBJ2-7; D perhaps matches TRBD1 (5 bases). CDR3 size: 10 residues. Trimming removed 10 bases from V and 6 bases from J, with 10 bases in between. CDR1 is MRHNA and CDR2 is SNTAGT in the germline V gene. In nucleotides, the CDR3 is TGTGCCATCCGACAGTTCGAGCAGTACTTC. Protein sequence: CAIRQFEQYF.

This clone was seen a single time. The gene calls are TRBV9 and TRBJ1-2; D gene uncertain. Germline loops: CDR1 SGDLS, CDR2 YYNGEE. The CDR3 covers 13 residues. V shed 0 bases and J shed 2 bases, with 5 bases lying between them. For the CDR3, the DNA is TGTGCCAGCAGCGTAGACGAGAACTATGGCTACACCTTC. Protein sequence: CASSVDENYGYTF. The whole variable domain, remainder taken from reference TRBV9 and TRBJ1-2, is DSGVTQTPKHLITATGQRVTLRCSPRSGDLSVYWYQQSLDQGLQFLIQYYNGEERAKGNILERFSAQQFPDLHSELNLSSLELGDSALYFCASSVDENYGYTFGSGTRLTVV.

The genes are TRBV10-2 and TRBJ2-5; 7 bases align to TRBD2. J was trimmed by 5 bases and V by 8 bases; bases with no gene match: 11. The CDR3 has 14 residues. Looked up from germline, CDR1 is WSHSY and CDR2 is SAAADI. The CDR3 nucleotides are TGCGCCAGCGGCGGACTAGTGTTGGGGGAGACCCAGTACTTC. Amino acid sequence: CASGGLVLGETQYF.

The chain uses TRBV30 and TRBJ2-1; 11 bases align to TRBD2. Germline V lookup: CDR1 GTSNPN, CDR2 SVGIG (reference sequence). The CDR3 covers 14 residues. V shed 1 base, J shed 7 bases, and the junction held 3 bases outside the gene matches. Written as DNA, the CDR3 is TGTGCCTGGAGTGACTTAGCGGGAGGGAATGAGCAGTTCTTC. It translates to CAWSDLAGGNEQFF.